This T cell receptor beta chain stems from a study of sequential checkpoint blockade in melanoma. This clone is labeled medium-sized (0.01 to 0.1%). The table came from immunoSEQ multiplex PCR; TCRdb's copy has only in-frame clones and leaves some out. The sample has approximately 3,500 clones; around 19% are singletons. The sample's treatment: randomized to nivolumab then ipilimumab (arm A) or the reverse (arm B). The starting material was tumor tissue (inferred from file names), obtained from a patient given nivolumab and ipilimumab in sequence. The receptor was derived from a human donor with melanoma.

This chain's CDR3 is CASSEGLENTEAFF. The CDR3 nucleotides read TGTGCCAGCAGTGAAGGACTAGAGAACACTGAAGCTTTCTTT. V gene TRBV6-1 combines with J gene TRBJ1-1; D gene uncertain. This CDR3 region has 14 residues. Trimming pared 1 base from V and 1 base from J, leaving 7 bases between. Germline loops: CDR1 MNHNS, CDR2 SASEGT.